This T cell receptor (beta chain) was obtained from a study of T cells in Graves' hyperthyroidism and ophthalmopathy. Overall study findings and caveats: Most thyroid clonotypes expanded above 0.001 appeared in blood too.

Patients between 18 and 65 years old had hyperthyroidism, newly diagnosed and lasting under 2 months. The study based diagnoses on clinical symptoms, serum thyroxine and TRAb, thyroid ultrasound and orbital computed tomography. Isolation of PBMCs was performed on roughly 9 ml fresh peripheral blood. Amplification yielded TCR beta CDR3 regions, with RNA transcripts as the source. Primed by the HTBI set, a first-round RT-PCR was run on the TCR CDR3. MiXCR, run by TCRdb on the multiplex PCR reads, gives a single entry per CDR3 protein. The sample includes around 380,000 distinct CDR3 sequences, about 14% of them seen just once. Ten or more counts support this clonotype. The antigen remains unidentified. V was cut by 8 bases and J by 6 bases, with 10 bases left in between. The germline V gene encodes CDR1 SEHNR and CDR2 FQNEAQ (reference sequence). The CDR3 totals 11 residues.

This TCR was recovered from a man younger than 45 with Graves' hyperthyroidism that later progressed to Graves' ophthalmopathy. This chain connects TRBV7-9 to TRBJ1-2; no clear D. The sample taken for sequencing was blood. The CDR3 nucleotides are TGTGCCAGCCAGGTCCAGGATGGCTACACCTTC. It specifies CASQVQDGYTF.